There are a few counts of the clone carrying this T cell receptor beta chain. Antigen specificity is unknown. The sample belongs to a study of cytomegalovirus exposure and HLA in healthy donors. Study-wide results and limits: Because they were indistinguishable, some V segments, including TRBV6-2 and TRBV6-3, were excluded. Trimming of TCR beta V- and J-genes showed a link, identified in a later analysis, to a missense DCLRE1C variant.

Trimming removed 1 base from V and 6 bases from J, with 8 bases in between. Germline lookup yields CDR1 SGHNT and CDR2 YYREEE (reference sequence). The CDR3 spans 13 residues. PCR was performed using 60 Vbeta and 13 Jbeta primers. Some clones are missing from TCRdb's copy, which holds only in-frame ones; the method was immunoSEQ multiplex PCR. The table records 200,000 to 250,000 clones, 76% of them present only once. The chain combines TRBV5-4 with TRBJ2-1; D unclear. The specimen sequenced was PBMCs. The TCR originated in a man aged 18 to 29 in good health and CMV-seronegative. The CDR3 nucleotides are TGTGCCAGCAGCTTGATTTCTTTCAATGAGCAGTTCTTC. It specifies CASSLISFNEQFF.